The rows below give T cell receptor beta chains drawn from one sample of a study of lymphopenia after photon versus proton radiotherapy. Assay: immunoSEQ multiplex PCR; the TCRdb copy retains only in-frame clones and omits some. Found here are around 59,000 clones, 70% to 85% of them singletons; the top ten hold around 2.2%. This specimen consisted of peripheral blood, obtained from a patient treated with proton-based radiotherapy. The receptor set was obtained from a man in his 60s with pancreatic cancer. Both conserved end residues are part of each CDR3. The order of the fields is CDR3 DNA, CDR3 protein, V gene, clone size, J gene, D gene. D genes are given only for firm matches. The size field is filled for only some rows; it gives once, few, many or a size class.

cdr3_nt: TGTGCCAGCAGCTTATTAGCGGGGACCAACTCCTACAATGAGCAGTTCTTC
cdr3_aa: CASSLLAGTNSYNEQFF
v_call: TRBV7-6
clone_size: -
j_call: TRBJ2-1
d_call: TRBD2

cdr3_nt: TGTGCCAGCAGCTCGGGGGCGGGAGGCTACACCTTC
cdr3_aa: CASSSGAGGYTF
v_call: TRBV7-2
clone_size: -
j_call: TRBJ1-2
d_call: -

cdr3_nt: TGCGCCAGCAGCTTCTCCGGGACAGGGTGGAGCACAGATACGCAGTATTTT
cdr3_aa: CASSFSGTGWSTDTQYF
v_call: TRBV5-1
clone_size: -
j_call: TRBJ2-3
d_call: TRBD1

cdr3_nt: TGTGCCAGCAGTTTACTTGGTACGCAGTATTTT
cdr3_aa: CASSLLGTQYF
v_call: TRBV27
clone_size: -
j_call: TRBJ2-3
d_call: -

cdr3_nt: TGTGCCAGCCGGGATCTGGGACAGGGGTACAATGAGCAGTTCTTC
cdr3_aa: CASRDLGQGYNEQFF
v_call: TRBV6-1
clone_size: -
j_call: TRBJ2-1
d_call: TRBD1

cdr3_nt: TGTGCCAGTAGTATCGGGGGTGGCACAGATACGCAGTATTTT
cdr3_aa: CASSIGGGTDTQYF
v_call: TRBV19
clone_size: -
j_call: TRBJ2-3
d_call: -

cdr3_nt: TGTGCCAGTAGTATTATCGGAGGGGCTAGCCAAGAGACCCAGTACTTC
cdr3_aa: CASSIIGGASQETQYF
v_call: TRBV19
clone_size: once
j_call: TRBJ2-5
d_call: -

cdr3_nt: TGTGCCAGCAGTTCCCGGGACAGCTATGGCTACACCTTC
cdr3_aa: CASSSRDSYGYTF
v_call: TRBV6-5
clone_size: -
j_call: TRBJ1-2
d_call: TRBD1

cdr3_nt: TGTGCCAGCAGTTTAGATCCAACCACAAACACCGGGGAGCTGTTTTTT
cdr3_aa: CASSLDPTTNTGELFF
v_call: TRBV27
clone_size: -
j_call: TRBJ2-2
d_call: -

cdr3_nt: TGTGCCAGCAACCAGCGCGGGGTCGGCTACGAGCAGTACTTC
cdr3_aa: CASNQRGVGYEQYF
v_call: TRBV2
clone_size: once
j_call: TRBJ2-7
d_call: -

cdr3_nt: TGTGCCAGTAGATATCGACAGGAGCCTAACTATGGCTACACCTTC
cdr3_aa: CASRYRQEPNYGYTF
v_call: TRBV27
clone_size: -
j_call: TRBJ1-2
d_call: -

cdr3_nt: TGTGCCAGCAGTGAACAGGGCCCGAGGAACTATGGCTACACCTTC
cdr3_aa: CASSEQGPRNYGYTF
v_call: TRBV2
clone_size: -
j_call: TRBJ1-2
d_call: -

cdr3_nt: TGTGCCAGCAAGATTTCTGCAGGGTGGGGCAATGAGCAGTTCTTC
cdr3_aa: CASKISAGWGNEQFF
v_call: TRBV6-5
clone_size: -
j_call: TRBJ2-1
d_call: -

cdr3_nt: TGTGCCAACGGGGGACTAGCGGGCACCGGTGAGCAGTTCTTC
cdr3_aa: CANGGLAGTGEQFF
v_call: TRBV6-1
clone_size: once
j_call: TRBJ2-1
d_call: TRBD2

cdr3_nt: TGTGCCAGTAGTTATGCTACGACTAGCGGCCCTTCCCAAGAGACCCAGTACTTC
cdr3_aa: CASSYATTSGPSQETQYF
v_call: TRBV19
clone_size: -
j_call: TRBJ2-5
d_call: TRBD2

cdr3_nt: TGTGCCACCAGCAGGGACCGGCGAAGCTATGGCTACACCTTC
cdr3_aa: CATSRDRRSYGYTF
v_call: TRBV15
clone_size: -
j_call: TRBJ1-2
d_call: -

cdr3_nt: TGTGCCAGCAGCGGCGGGAGGGGCTTTGGAAACACCATATATTTT
cdr3_aa: CASSGGRGFGNTIYF
v_call: TRBV9
clone_size: once
j_call: TRBJ1-3
d_call: -

cdr3_nt: TGTGCCAGCAGTCCCCGGATGAGGGATTCACCCCTCCACTTT
cdr3_aa: CASSPRMRDSPLHF
v_call: TRBV6-5
clone_size: -
j_call: TRBJ1-6
d_call: -

cdr3_nt: TGTGCCAGTAGTATAAAGTGGGGAACTAGCGGGACGAGGTTCTTC
cdr3_aa: CASSIKWGTSGTRFF
v_call: TRBV19
clone_size: -
j_call: TRBJ2-1
d_call: TRBD2

cdr3_nt: TGTGCCAGCAGCTTGGGGGGTGACCTTCTAGTAAAACTGTTTTTT
cdr3_aa: CASSLGGDLLVKLFF
v_call: TRBV5-6
clone_size: -
j_call: TRBJ1-4
d_call: -

cdr3_nt: TGTGCCAGCAGTAGATCACAGGGGTTATTGGGCACTGAAGCTTTCTTT
cdr3_aa: CASSRSQGLLGTEAFF
v_call: TRBV6-6
clone_size: -
j_call: TRBJ1-1
d_call: TRBD1

cdr3_nt: TGTGCCAGCAGCTACCCCGGGGCCCAATCGGACCCCTATGGCTACACCTTC
cdr3_aa: CASSYPGAQSDPYGYTF
v_call: TRBV5-4
clone_size: few
j_call: TRBJ1-2
d_call: -

cdr3_nt: TGTGCCAGCAGCCTGAACACTGAAGCTTTCTTT
cdr3_aa: CASSLNTEAFF
v_call: TRBV7-9
clone_size: -
j_call: TRBJ1-1
d_call: -

cdr3_nt: TGTGCCAGCAGCGTCGGGACTAGGGCCGTTTACGAGCAGTACTTC
cdr3_aa: CASSVGTRAVYEQYF
v_call: TRBV9
clone_size: -
j_call: TRBJ2-7
d_call: TRBD2